Listed here is a single T cell receptor (beta chain). What it recognizes is unknown. This sample is part of a study of cytomegalovirus exposure and HLA in healthy donors. Germline V gives CDR1 SGHRS, CDR2 YFSETQ. J lost 4 bases, V lost 0 bases, and 1 base had no gene match. The CDR3 extends over 14 amino acids. Study-wide findings and caveats: In a later analysis, TCR beta V- and J-gene trimming showed a link to a missense DCLRE1C variant. Some segments of the V type, notably TRBV6-2 and TRBV6-3, were excluded as indistinguishable. Highly shared sequence variants in one cluster were likely a sequencing artifact. Cytomegalovirus-associated status was assigned to fewer than 200 TCR beta chains.

The primer mix had 60 Vbeta and 13 Jbeta primers. Clones were read by immunoSEQ multiplex PCR, and TCRdb kept only the in-frame ones, dropping some. This sample has approximately 86,000 clones, with about two thirds found just once. Sequencing was carried out using PBMCs. This chain links TRBV5-1 with TRBJ1-5; 7 bases agree with TRBD1. The source is a man between 60 and 70 years old in good health and CMV-seronegative. In DNA, the CDR3 is TGCGCCAGCAGCTTGGGGGACAGAAATCAGCCCCAGCATTTT. Encoded protein: CASSLGDRNQPQHF.